Each of the 23 T cell receptor beta chains below was sequenced from the same sample in a study of spatial heterogeneity in lung cancer. Findings of the study overall: Intratumoral expanded alpha and beta TCR counts were found to track tumor mutation counts.

The time point here: sample taken at primary tumor resection. TCRdb re-called the 5' RACE reads through MiXCR, storing one row per CDR3 protein. The sample records around 1,500 distinct CDR3 sequences, 8% to 10% being singletons. For these receptors, no antigen is known. The source was lung tumor tissue, collected at surgery. The source of these receptors is a female donor with early-stage non-small cell lung cancer.

The V and J genes are TRBV28 and TRBJ2-1; no clear D. Per germline, CDR1 MDHEN and CDR2 SYDVKM. Trimming took off 7 bases at V and 3 bases at J, with 13 bases between the two ends. The CDR3 loop spans 14 amino acids. The CDR3 protein is CASTTVQLYNEQFF. CDR3 nucleotides: TGTGCCAGCACCACCGTACAGCTCTACAATGAGCAGTTCTTC.

By sample fraction, this clonotype is medium-sized (0.01 to 0.1%). The chain couples TRBV29-1 to TRBJ2-2; 9 positions match TRBD2. This CDR3 has 14 amino acids. CDR1 SQVTM and CDR2 ANQGSEA come from the germline V gene. V trimming: 2 bases; J trimming: 5 bases; junction bases outside the gene matches: 3. CDR3 in amino acids: CSVETAGGTGELFF. In nucleotides, the CDR3 is TGCAGCGTTGAAACAGCGGGAGGAACCGGGGAGCTGTTTTTT.

This clonotype is classed as medium-sized (0.01 to 0.1%). Here the CDR3 omits its conserved ending phenylalanine or tryptophan, so a read error is the likely source. It is unclear where the CDR3 begins or ends on the DNA, so no DNA is shown, and the CDR3 is as TCRdb lists it. The V and J genes are TRBV20-1 and TRBJ2-7; the DNA was not compared with TRBD1, the D call given in the table. Germline values: CDR1 DFQATT, CDR2 SNEGSKA (reference sequence). The CDR3 is made up of 10 amino acids, end residues included. The CDR3 spells CSASAGSGKL.

This clonotype is judged large. J is TRBJ2-1 and V is TRBV4-1, with 11 bases identical to TRBD2. Trimming cost V 4 bases and J 0 bases; bases outside gene matches: 5. The CDR3 length is 17 residues. CDR1 MGHRA and CDR2 YSYEKL come from the germline V gene. CDR3 DNA sequence: TGCGCCAGCAGCCCCATCCTAGCGGGGGGCTCCTACAATGAGCAGTTCTTC. It is translated as CASSPILAGGSYNEQFF.

This clonotype is large. CDR3 bases: TGTGCCAGCAGCCAAGATGAGGGAGCGGGGGCCTACGAGCAGTACTTC. It translates to CASSQDEGAGAYEQYF. V gene TRBV14 combines with J gene TRBJ2-7; 8 bases align to TRBD2. Trimming took 0 bases from V and 2 from J; bases not matched to a gene: 6. Germline values: CDR1 SGHDN, CDR2 FVKESK. The CDR3 length is 16 residues.

This clonotype was seen a handful of times. The CDR3 coding sequence is TGCAGTGCTAGAGATACCGGGACTAACCCCGATACGCAGTATTTT. It specifies CSARDTGTNPDTQYF. The chain uses TRBV20-1 and TRBJ2-3, with 7 bases matching TRBD2. V lost 0 bases to trimming and J lost 6 bases; unmatched junction nucleotides: 9. The germline gives CDR1 DFQATT, CDR2 SNEGSKA (reference sequence). The CDR3 consists of 15 residues.

This clonotype is classed as medium-sized (0.01 to 0.1%). V and J are TRBV4-1 and TRBJ2-1; TRBD2 matches at 7 bases. The CDR3 runs to 16 residues. Germline V lookup: CDR1 MGHRA, CDR2 YSYEKL. With V trimmed by 0 bases and J by 9 bases, 11 bases remained unmatched. CDR3 sequence: CASSQDGASGYGEQFF. CDR3 bases: TGCGCCAGCAGCCAAGATGGGGCTAGCGGATACGGTGAGCAGTTCTTC.

This clonotype is judged medium-sized. The chain recombines TRBV6-5 with TRBJ1-6, with TRBD1 matching over 9 bases. Losses at the gene ends were 5 bases for V and 8 bases for J; bases not matched to a gene: 10. The CDR3 consists of 16 residues. The germline V gene has CDR1 MNHEY and CDR2 SVGAGI. The chain's CDR3 is CASSPTGQGIYSPLHF. In DNA, the CDR3 is TGTGCCAGCAGTCCCACGGGACAGGGAATTTATTCACCCCTCCACTTT.

This clonotype was seen ten or more times. The V call is TRBV7-2, the J call TRBJ2-2; D is unresolved. The V gene's germline CDR1 is SGHTA and CDR2 FQGNSA. Trimming took off 5 bases at V and 4 bases at J, with 11 bases between the two ends. The CDR3 runs 14 residues. CDR3 DNA sequence: TGTGCCAGCAGCCTCGACTTTGGCACCGGGGAGCTGTTTTTT. Translated: CASSLDFGTGELFF.

Comments on this clonotype: A much bigger clone sits one base away, suggesting this may be a read error. The chain is built from TRBV9 and TRBJ2-3; TRBD2 matches 12 bases. Germline CDR1 and CDR2: SGDLS and YYNGEE. The CDR3 totals 17 residues. The junction had 10 bases not matched to a gene; V was cut back by 4 bases and J by 4 bases. As DNA, the CDR3 is TGTGCCAGCAGCTCACAACTAGCGGGAGGAGTCCCAGATACGCAGTATTTT. Translating gives CASSSQLAGGVPDTQYF.

By sample fraction, this clonotype is medium-sized. The chain joins TRBV29-1 to TRBJ2-5; no clear D gene. CDR3 length: 10 residues. Trimming took 7 bases from V and 3 from J, leaving 6 bases between them. Germline lookup yields CDR1 SQVTM and CDR2 ANQGSEA. CDR3 DNA sequence: TGCAGCGCTGGTGAAGAGACCCAGTACTTC. This translates into CSAGEETQYF.

In its sample, this clonotype is large. The chain carries TRBV7-7 and TRBJ2-1; 10 bases are shared with TRBD1. The CDR3 consists of 13 residues. J was trimmed by 7 bases and V by 4 bases; bases with no gene match: 1. Germline CDR1 and CDR2: SSHAT and FNYEAQ (reference sequence). The CDR3 protein is CASSSDRGNEQFF. The CDR3 nucleotides are TGTGCCAGCAGCTCGGACAGGGGGAATGAGCAGTTCTTC.

In this sample, this clonotype is medium-sized. The chain uses TRBV7-2 and TRBJ2-3, with D perhaps matching TRBD1 (6 bases). The CDR3 spans 15 residues. Per the germline V gene, CDR1 is SGHTA and CDR2 is FQGNSA. Between the trimmed V and J ends, which lost 2 bases and 4 bases, there was a span of 13 bases. The CDR3: CASSLNGAGADTQYF. The DNA of the CDR3 is TGTGCCAGCAGCTTAAATGGGGCAGGGGCAGATACGCAGTATTTT.

Sample share makes this clonotype medium-sized. The V gene is TRBV18, the J gene TRBJ2-3; TRBD1 agrees at 9 bases. The CDR3 has 15 residues. Germline CDR1 and CDR2: KGHSH and LQKENI. Trimming at V came to 3 bases and at J to 0 bases, leaving 1 base not matched to a gene. CDR3 sequence reads: CASSPGTGSTDTQYF. CDR3 DNA sequence: TGTGCCAGCTCACCCGGGACAGGGAGCACAGATACGCAGTATTTT.

The chain has TRBV3-1 and TRBJ1-6; 7 nucleotides align to TRBD1. CDR1 is LGHDT, CDR2 YNNKEL, per germline (reference sequence). The CDR3 has 16 residues. The V segment lost 7 bases and the J segment 0 bases; nucleotides outside the gene matches: 6. The CDR3 region is CASTQDRSSYNSPLHF. For the CDR3, the DNA is TGTGCCAGCACCCAGGACAGGAGCTCCTATAATTCACCCCTCCACTTT.

This clonotype was detected only a few times. This sequence joins TRBV5-6 and TRBJ2-5, with D maybe TRBD1 (6 bases). The V and J ends lost 0 bases and 4 bases respectively, with 7 bases between them. Germline assignment: CDR1 SGHDT and CDR2 YYEEEE. There are 13 residues in the CDR3. CDR3 loop: CASSLDRAETQYF. The CDR3 DNA reads as TGTGCCAGCAGCTTGGACAGGGCAGAGACCCAGTACTTC. The whole variable domain, remainder taken from reference TRBV5-6 and TRBJ2-5, is DAGVTQSPTHLIKTRGQQVTLRCSPKSGHDTVSWYQQALGQGPQFIFQYYEEEERQRGNFPDRFSGHQFPNYSSELNVNALLLGDSALYLCASSLDRAETQYFGPGTRLLVL.

This clonotype is medium-sized in the sample. This chain uses TRBV7-9 with TRBJ1-2, with D perhaps TRBD1 (5 bases). The CDR3 is 13 amino acids. Germline assignment: CDR1 SEHNR and CDR2 FQNEAQ (reference sequence). Trimming shortened V by 5 bases and J by 4 bases, and 11 bases separated the two germline ends. The CDR3: CASSPGEGYGYTF. Written as DNA, the CDR3 is TGTGCCAGCAGCCCGGGGGAAGGCTATGGCTACACCTTC.

The sample holds a few counts of this clonotype. V is TRBV3-1 and J is TRBJ2-7; TRBD2 agrees at 8 bases. Germline V gene lookup returns CDR1 LGHDT and CDR2 YNNKEL (reference sequence). The J segment lost 7 bases and the V segment lost 4 bases, leaving 9 bases of the junction unmatched. The CDR3 totals 14 residues. Here the CDR3 reads CASSPDNRGGEQYF. The CDR3, as DNA: TGTGCCAGCAGCCCCGATAATCGGGGGGGAGAGCAGTACTTC.

Many counts were recorded for this clonotype. Germline and junction disagree at one end, which may indicate a read error. Written as DNA, the CDR3 is TGCGCGACAGATAATACAGGGTCGAACACTGAAGCTTTCTTT. It yields the protein CATDNTGSNTEAFF. This chain links TRBV10-3 with TRBJ1-1; the D gene is possibly TRBD1 (6 bases). Germline values: CDR1 ENHRY, CDR2 SYGVKD. The CDR3 has 14 residues.

By frequency in the sample, this clonotype is medium-sized. The gene calls are TRBV28 and TRBJ1-4, with D possibly TRBD1 on 5 matching bases. Trimming removed 6 bases from V and 5 bases from J, with 13 bases in between. The CDR3 totals 14 residues. Germline V gene sequence: CDR1 MDHEN, CDR2 SYDVKM. The CDR3 spells CASRQQGGNEKLFF. The CDR3, as DNA: TGTGCCAGCAGACAGCAGGGAGGGAATGAAAAACTGTTTTTT.

In its sample, this clonotype is medium-sized (0.01 to 0.1%). This chain joins TRBV29-1 and TRBJ1-1; no definite D call. The CDR3 covers 12 residues. Germline V gives CDR1 SQVTM, CDR2 ANQGSEA. Trimming took off 6 bases at V and 1 base at J, with 9 bases between the two ends. CDR3 residues: CSVPNRNTEAFF. CDR3 sequence (DNA): TGCAGCGTCCCCAACAGGAACACTGAAGCTTTCTTT.

This clonotype is deemed medium-sized. The chain uses TRBV7-2 and TRBJ2-1, with 13 bases lining up with TRBD2. Germline CDR1 reads SGHTA; CDR2 reads FQGNSA. The CDR3 runs to 17 residues. Unmatched junction bases numbered 8, after V lost 5 bases and J lost 4 bases. DNA of the CDR3: TGTGCCAGCAGCGCAGGAACACTAGCGGGGGGGTACAATGAGCAGTTCTTC. Protein: CASSAGTLAGGYNEQFF. The complete variable domain, with remaining parts taken from reference TRBV7-2 and TRBJ2-1, reads GAGVSQSPSNKVTEKGKDVELRCDPISGHTALYWYRQSLGQGLEFLIYFQGNSAPDKSGLPSDRFSAERTGGSVSTLTIQRTQQEDSAVYLCASSAGTLAGGYNEQFFGPGTRLTVL.

This clonotype counts as medium-sized. The rearrangement uses TRBV19 and TRBJ1-2; D might be TRBD1 (5 bases). Germline assignment: CDR1 LNHDA and CDR2 SQIVND (reference sequence). The ends were cut back, 3 bases at V and 2 bases at J, with 10 bases in the middle. The CDR3 length is 14 residues. DNA of the CDR3: TGTGCCAGTAGTATTCCAGGGATGAACTATGGCTACACCTTC. Protein product: CASSIPGMNYGYTF.